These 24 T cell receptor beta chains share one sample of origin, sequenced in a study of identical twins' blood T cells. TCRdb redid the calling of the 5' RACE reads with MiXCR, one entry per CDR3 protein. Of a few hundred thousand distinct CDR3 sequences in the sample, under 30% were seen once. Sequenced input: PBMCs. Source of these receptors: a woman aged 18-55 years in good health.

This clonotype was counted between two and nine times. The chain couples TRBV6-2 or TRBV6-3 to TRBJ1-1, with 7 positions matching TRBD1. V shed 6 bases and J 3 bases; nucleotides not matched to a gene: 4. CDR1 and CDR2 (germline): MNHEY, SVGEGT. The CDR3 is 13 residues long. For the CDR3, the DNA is TGTGCCAGCAGGGACAGGAAGTACACTGAAGCTTTCTTT. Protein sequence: CASRDRKYTEAFF.

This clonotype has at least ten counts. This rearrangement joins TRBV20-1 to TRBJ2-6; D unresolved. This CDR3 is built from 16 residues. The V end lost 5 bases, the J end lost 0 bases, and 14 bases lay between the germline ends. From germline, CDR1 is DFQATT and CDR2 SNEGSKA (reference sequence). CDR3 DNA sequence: TGCAGTGCTTTCAATCGGTTCAACTCTGGGGCCAACGTCCTGACTTTC. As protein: CSAFNRFNSGANVLTF.

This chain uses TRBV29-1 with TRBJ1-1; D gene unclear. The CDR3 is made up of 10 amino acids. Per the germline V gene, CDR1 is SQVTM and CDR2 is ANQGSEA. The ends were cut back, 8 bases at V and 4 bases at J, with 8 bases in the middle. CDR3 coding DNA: TGCAGCACTTGGGGCACTGAAGCTTTCTTT. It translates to CSTWGTEAFF.

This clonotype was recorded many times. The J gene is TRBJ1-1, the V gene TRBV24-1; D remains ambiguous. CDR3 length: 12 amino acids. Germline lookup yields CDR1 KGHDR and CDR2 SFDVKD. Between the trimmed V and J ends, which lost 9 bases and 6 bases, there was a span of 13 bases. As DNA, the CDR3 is TGTGCCACCTTAGGACGTCTTTCTGAAGCTTTCTTT. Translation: CATLGRLSEAFF.

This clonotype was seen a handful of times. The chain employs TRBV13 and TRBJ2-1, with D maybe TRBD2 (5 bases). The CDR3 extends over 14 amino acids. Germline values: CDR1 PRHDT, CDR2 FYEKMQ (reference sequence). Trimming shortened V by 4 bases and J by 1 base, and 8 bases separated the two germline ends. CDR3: CASSSTGSYNEQFF. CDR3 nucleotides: TGTGCCAGCAGCTCCACGGGGTCCTACAATGAGCAGTTCTTC.

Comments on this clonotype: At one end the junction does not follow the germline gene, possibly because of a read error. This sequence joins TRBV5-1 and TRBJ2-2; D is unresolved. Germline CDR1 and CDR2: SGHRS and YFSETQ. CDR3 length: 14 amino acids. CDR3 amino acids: CASSLSINIGELFF. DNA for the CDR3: TGCGCCAGCAGCTTGAGCATTAACATCGGGGAGCTGTTTTTT.

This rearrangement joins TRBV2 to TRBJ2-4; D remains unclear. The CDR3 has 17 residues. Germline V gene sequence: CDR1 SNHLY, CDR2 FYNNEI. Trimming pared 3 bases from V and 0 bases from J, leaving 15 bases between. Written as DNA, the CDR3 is TGTGCCAGCAGTGATCTCCCCCCGGCGGTAGCCAAAAACATTCAGTACTTC. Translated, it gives CASSDLPPAVAKNIQYF.

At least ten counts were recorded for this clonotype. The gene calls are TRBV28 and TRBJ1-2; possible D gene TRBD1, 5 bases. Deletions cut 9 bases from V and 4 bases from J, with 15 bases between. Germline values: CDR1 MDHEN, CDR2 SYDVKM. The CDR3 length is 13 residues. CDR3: CASAHGTLYGYTF. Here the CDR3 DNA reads TGTGCCAGTGCACACGGGACTCTCTATGGCTACACCTTC.

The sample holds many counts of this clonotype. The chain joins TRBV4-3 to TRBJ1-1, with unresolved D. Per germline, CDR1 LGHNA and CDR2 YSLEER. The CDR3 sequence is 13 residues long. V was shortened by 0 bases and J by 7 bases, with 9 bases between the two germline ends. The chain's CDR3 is CASSQDLEDEAFF. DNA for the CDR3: TGCGCCAGCAGCCAAGATTTGGAGGATGAAGCTTTCTTT.

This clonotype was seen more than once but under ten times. The CDR3 sequence: CSASTENTEAFF. The CDR3 DNA reads as TGCAGTGCATCGACCGAGAACACTGAAGCTTTCTTT. The chain joins TRBV20-1 to TRBJ1-1; D remains unclear. Germline V gene data show CDR1 as DFQATT and CDR2 as SNEGSKA (reference sequence). V was shortened by 6 bases and J by 1 base, with 9 bases between the two germline ends. The CDR3 runs to 12 residues.

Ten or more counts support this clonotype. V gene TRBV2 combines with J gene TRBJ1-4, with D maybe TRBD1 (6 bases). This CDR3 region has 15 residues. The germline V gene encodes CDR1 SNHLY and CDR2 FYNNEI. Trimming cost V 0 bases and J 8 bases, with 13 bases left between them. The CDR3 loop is CASSEALGGEEKLFF. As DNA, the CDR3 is TGTGCCAGCAGTGAAGCGCTTGGGGGCGAGGAAAAACTGTTTTTT.

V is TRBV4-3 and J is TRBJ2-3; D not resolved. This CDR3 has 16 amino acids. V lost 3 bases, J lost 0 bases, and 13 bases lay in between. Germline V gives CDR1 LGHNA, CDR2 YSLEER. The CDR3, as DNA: TGCGCCAGCAGCCAGAGGCGGACCGCTAGCACAGATACGCAGTATTTT. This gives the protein CASSQRRTASTDTQYF.

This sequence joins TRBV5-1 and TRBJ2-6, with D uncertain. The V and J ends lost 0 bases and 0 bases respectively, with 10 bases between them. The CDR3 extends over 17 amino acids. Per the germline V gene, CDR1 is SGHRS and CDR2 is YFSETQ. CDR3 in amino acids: CASSLDKPFSGANVLTF. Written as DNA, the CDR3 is TGCGCCAGCAGCTTGGACAAACCTTTCTCTGGGGCCAACGTCCTGACTTTC.

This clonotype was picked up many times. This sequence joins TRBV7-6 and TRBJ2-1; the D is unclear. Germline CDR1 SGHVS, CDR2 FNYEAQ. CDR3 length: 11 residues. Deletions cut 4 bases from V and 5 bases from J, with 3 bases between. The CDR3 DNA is TGTGCCAGCAGCTCGAACAATGAGCAGTTCTTC. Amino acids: CASSSNNEQFF.

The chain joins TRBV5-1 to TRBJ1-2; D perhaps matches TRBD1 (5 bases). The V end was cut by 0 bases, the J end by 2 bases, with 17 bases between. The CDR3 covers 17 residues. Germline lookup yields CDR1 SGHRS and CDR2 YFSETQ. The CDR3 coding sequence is TGCGCCAGCAGCTTGGCCGGGAGGCAGGGAGGCAACTATGGCTACACCTTC. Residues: CASSLAGRQGGNYGYTF.

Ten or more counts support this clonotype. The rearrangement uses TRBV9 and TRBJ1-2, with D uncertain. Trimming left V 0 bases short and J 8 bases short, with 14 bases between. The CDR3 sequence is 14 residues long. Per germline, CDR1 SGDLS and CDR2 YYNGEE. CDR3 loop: CASSVGESALGYTF. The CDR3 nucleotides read TGTGCCAGCAGCGTAGGAGAGTCCGCCTTGGGCTACACCTTC. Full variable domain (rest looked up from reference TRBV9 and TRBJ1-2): DSGVTQTPKHLITATGQRVTLRCSPRSGDLSVYWYQQSLDQGLQFLIQYYNGEERAKGNILERFSAQQFPDLHSELNLSSLELGDSALYFCASSVGESALGYTFGSGTRLTVV.

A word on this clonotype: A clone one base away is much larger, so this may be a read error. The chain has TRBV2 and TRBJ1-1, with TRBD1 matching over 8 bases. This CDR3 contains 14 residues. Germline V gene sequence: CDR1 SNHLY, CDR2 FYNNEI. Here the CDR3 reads CASSDRGLDTEALF. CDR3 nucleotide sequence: TGTGCCAGCAGTGACAGGGGGCTGGACACTGAAGCTTTGTTT.

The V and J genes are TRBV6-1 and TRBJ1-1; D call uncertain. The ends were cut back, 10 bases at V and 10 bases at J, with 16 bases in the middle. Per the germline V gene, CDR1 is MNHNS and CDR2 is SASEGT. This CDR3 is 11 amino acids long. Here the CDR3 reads CATNGPSAAFF. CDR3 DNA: TGTGCCACCAACGGACCTTCGGCAGCTTTCTTT.

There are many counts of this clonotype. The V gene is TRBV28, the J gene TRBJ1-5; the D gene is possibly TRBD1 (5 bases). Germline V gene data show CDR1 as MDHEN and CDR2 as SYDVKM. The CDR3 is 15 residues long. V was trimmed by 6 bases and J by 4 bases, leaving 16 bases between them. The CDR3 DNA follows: TGTGCCAGCAGGCGCGAATCGACAGTGAATCAGCCCCAGCATTTT. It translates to CASRRESTVNQPQHF.

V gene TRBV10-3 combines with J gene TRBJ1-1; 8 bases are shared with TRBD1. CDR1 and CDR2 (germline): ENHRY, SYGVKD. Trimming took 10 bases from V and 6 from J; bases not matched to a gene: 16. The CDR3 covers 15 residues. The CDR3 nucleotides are TGTGCCAGCTCAGTTAGTCCACAGGGGGGAGCTGAAGCTTTCTTT. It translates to CASSVSPQGGAEAFF.

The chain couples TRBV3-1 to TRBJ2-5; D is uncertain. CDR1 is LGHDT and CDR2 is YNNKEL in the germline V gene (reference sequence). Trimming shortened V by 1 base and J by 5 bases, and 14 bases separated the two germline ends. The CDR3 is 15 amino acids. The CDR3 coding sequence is TGTGCCAGCAGCCAAGGGTTCTCTAGTCGTGAGACCCAGTACTTC. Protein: CASSQGFSSRETQYF.

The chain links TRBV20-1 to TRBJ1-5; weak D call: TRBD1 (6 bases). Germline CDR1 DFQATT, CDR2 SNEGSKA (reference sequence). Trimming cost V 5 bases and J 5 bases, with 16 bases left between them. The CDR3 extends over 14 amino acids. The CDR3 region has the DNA TGCAGTGCTCACAGGGTAGGGATGGATCAGCCCCAGCATTTT. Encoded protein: CSAHRVGMDQPQHF.

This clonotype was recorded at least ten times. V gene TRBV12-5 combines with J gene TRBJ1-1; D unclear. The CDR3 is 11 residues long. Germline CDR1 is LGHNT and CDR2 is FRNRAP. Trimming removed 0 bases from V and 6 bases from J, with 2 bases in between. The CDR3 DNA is TGTGCTAGTGGTTTGGTATCTGAAGCTTTCTTT. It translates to CASGLVSEAFF.

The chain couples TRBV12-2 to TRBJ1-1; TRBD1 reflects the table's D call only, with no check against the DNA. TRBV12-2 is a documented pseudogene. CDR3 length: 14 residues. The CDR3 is CASRTGGSDTEAFF. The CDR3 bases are TGTGCAAGTCGCACGGGGGGATCGGACACTGAAGCTTTCTTT.